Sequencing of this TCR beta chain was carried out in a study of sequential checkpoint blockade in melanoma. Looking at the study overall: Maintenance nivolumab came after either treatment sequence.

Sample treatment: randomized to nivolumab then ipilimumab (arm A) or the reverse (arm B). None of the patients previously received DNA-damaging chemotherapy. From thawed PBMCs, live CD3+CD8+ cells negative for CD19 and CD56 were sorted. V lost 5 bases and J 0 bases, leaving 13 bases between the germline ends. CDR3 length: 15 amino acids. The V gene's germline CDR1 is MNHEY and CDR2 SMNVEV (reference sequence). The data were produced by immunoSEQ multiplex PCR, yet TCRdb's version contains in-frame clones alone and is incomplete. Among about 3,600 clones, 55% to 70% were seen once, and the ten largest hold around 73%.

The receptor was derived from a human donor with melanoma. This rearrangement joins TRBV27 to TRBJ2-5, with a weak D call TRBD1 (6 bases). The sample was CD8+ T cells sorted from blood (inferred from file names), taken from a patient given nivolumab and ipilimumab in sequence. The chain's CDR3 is CASSRQDSHQETQYF. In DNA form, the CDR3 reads TGTGCCAGCAGTCGACAGGACAGCCACCAAGAGACCCAGTACTTC.